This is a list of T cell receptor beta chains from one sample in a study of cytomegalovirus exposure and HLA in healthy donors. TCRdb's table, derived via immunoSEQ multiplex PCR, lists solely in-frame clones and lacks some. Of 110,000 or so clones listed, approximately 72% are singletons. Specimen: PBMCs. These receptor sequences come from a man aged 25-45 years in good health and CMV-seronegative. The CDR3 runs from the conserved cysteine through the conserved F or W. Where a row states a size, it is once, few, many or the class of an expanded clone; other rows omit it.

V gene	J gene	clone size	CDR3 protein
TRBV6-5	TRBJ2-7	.	CASRFLQGPYEQYF
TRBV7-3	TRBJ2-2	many	CASSQPSEEAFGRTGELFF
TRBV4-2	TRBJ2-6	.	CASSQDLPASGANVLTF
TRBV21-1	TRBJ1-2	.	CASSKARVNCPYGYTF
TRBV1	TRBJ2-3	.	CTSSQPGLFTDTQYF
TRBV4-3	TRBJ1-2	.	CASSPAHSTGDYGYTF
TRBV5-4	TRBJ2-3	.	CASSPTRSPDTQYF
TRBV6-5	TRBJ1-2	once	CASSYSTGTGYTF
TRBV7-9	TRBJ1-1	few	CASSSSPEAFF
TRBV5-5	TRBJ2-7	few	CASSSLLAGTYEQYF
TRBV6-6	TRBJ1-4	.	CASSYTGQEKLFF
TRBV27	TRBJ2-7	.	CASSLSKTQAGGTYEQYF
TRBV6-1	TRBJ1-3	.	CASSGQAVNSGNTIYF
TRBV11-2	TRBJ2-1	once	CASSMLAGIYNEQFF
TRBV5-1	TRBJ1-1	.	CASSLYRDGRGTEAFF
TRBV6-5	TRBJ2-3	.	CASSRGGGGTQYF
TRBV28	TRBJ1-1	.	CASSLDRAAEAFF
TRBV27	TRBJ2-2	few	CASSLALNTGELFF
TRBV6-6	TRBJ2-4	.	CASRSEAKNIQYF
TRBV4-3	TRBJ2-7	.	CASATRQGPDEQYF
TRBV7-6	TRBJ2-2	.	CASSLGAGRVFNTGELFF
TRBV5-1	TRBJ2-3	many	CASSSPSTDTQYF
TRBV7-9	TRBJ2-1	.	CASRRGSGGSYNEQFF
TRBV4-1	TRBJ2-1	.	CASSQVGTGGYNEQFF
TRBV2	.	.	CARQRLTSANNYEQYF
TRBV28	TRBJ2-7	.	CASRPVGSSYEQYF
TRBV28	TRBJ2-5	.	CASSLSARGQETQYF
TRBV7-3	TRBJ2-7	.	CASSLMGPSGSYEQYF